This T cell receptor beta chain was observed in a study of Ad26.COV2.S vaccination and SARS-CoV-2 variants. Treatment of the sample: some 19 received Ad26.COV2.S at low or high dose, single or two shots; 5 received placebo; per-sample allocation not given. Each sample was drawn 63 days after the first injection (of vaccine or placebo). Profiling relied on immunoSEQ multiplex PCR, and the TCRdb table lists in-frame clones only, not all of them. Of roughly 510,000 clones in the sample, around nine tenths were seen once. The CDR3 spans 16 residues. Germline-derived CDR1 and CDR2 are SGHDT and YYEEEE. The V end was cut by 2 bases, the J end by 4 bases, with 18 bases between.

Specimen: peripheral blood, collected in a trial of Ad26.COV2.S vaccine versus placebo. The clonotype was recovered from a person aged 18-65 years who received the Ad26.COV2.S COVID-19 vaccine or a placebo. The genes are TRBV5-6 and TRBJ1-1; TRBD1 might be the D (5 bases). CDR3 amino acids: CASSFGTGGFATEAFF. The CDR3 DNA is TGTGCCAGCAGCTTTGGAACAGGTGGGTTTGCCACTGAAGCTTTCTTT.